What follows are 3 T cell receptor beta chains derived from one specimen sequenced in a study of T cells after yellow fever vaccination. From the 5' RACE reads, TCRdb called clonotypes with MiXCR, one entry per CDR3 protein. The sample has 300,000 to 400,000 distinct CDR3 sequences, about 7.8% seen once. Sequenced here: PBMCs, sampled roughly seven weeks after the first yellow fever vaccination. These receptors all come from a young man who received the YFV17D yellow fever vaccine.

J is TRBJ2-5 and V is TRBV12-3 or TRBV12-4; possible D gene TRBD2, 6 bases. Trimming left V 0 bases short and J 2 bases short, with 13 bases between. The CDR3 totals 16 residues. In DNA, the CDR3 is TGTGCCAGCAGTTTAGCGGAGGGGTTGGCACAAGAGACCCAGTACTTC. Translated: CASSLAEGLAQETQYF.

This clonotype was seen a few times. The chain combines TRBV3-1 with TRBJ2-5, with a weak D call TRBD1 (6 bases). The V gene lost 0 bases and the J gene lost 5 bases, with 13 bases spanning the gap. There are 15 residues in the CDR3. Germline V gives CDR1 LGHDT, CDR2 YNNKEL (reference sequence). DNA of the CDR3: TGTGCCAGCAGCCAAGATGTTGTCAGGGGCGAGACCCAGTACTTC. Translation: CASSQDVVRGETQYF.

This sequence joins TRBV12-3 or TRBV12-4 and TRBJ2-7; no reliable D call. The CDR3 is 14 residues long. Deletions cut 2 bases from V and 2 bases from J, with 10 bases between. CDR3 nucleotide sequence: TGTGCCAGCAGTTTACAGGACGGTACCTACGAGCAGTACTTC. Translation: CASSLQDGTYEQYF.